Shown below are 15 T cell receptor beta chains from a single sample sequenced in a study of Ad26.COV2.S vaccination and SARS-CoV-2 variants. Sequenced by immunoSEQ multiplex PCR; TCRdb stores in-frame clones only, minus some. The table has some 340,000 clones, about 86% seen once. Treatment given: 15 to 20 received Ad26.COV2.S at low or high dose, single or two shots; roughly five received placebo; per-sample allocation not given. Sample collection was performed on day 63 after the first vaccine or placebo injection. Material: peripheral blood, obtained in a trial of Ad26.COV2.S vaccine versus placebo. Every receptor here comes from a person between 18 and 59 years old who received the Ad26.COV2.S COVID-19 vaccine or a placebo.

This chain uses TRBV30 with TRBJ1-2; D is undetermined. The germline V and J ends were trimmed by 2 bases and 0 bases, with 7 bases remaining between them. Germline V gives CDR1 GTSNPN, CDR2 SVGIG (reference sequence). The CDR3 length is 13 residues. CDR3 DNA sequence: TGTGCCTGGAGTAAGCAGTCTAACTATGGCTACACCTTC. It specifies CAWSKQSNYGYTF.

This CDR3 reads CASSQGQFISTDTQYF. The DNA of the CDR3 is TGTGCCAGCAGCCAGGGACAGTTCATTAGCACAGATACGCAGTATTTT. This rearrangement joins TRBV14 to TRBJ2-3; 7 bases match TRBD1. Trimming at V came to 3 bases and at J to 0 bases, leaving 6 bases not matched to a gene. The CDR3 length is 16 residues. Germline CDR1 and CDR2: SGHDN and FVKESK.

The CDR3 DNA reads TGTGCCAGCAGTTACGTCGGGTACGAGCAGTACTTC. This codes for CASSYVGYEQYF. The chain employs TRBV6-2 or TRBV6-3 and TRBJ2-7; D not certain. V gave up 2 bases and J gave up 4 bases, with 6 bases separating them. The CDR3 length is 12 residues. Germline V gives CDR1 MNHEY, CDR2 SVGEGT.

The DNA of the CDR3 is TGCGCCAGCAGCTTGGCCCTAGCGGGGGCCACAGATACGCAGTATTTT. Its protein is CASSLALAGATDTQYF. The chain combines TRBV5-1 with TRBJ2-3; 10 positions agree with TRBD2. V dropped 0 bases and J dropped 2; count of bases not matched to a gene: 3. The CDR3 loop spans 16 amino acids. Per the germline V gene, CDR1 is SGHRS and CDR2 is YFSETQ.

The chain employs TRBV19 and TRBJ1-6, with TRBD1 matching over 10 bases. The V gene's germline CDR1 is LNHDA and CDR2 SQIVND (reference sequence). The V segment lost 6 bases and the J segment 7 bases; nucleotides outside the gene matches: 9. This CDR3 is 16 amino acids long. The CDR3 protein is CASRVRDRGLNSPLHF. As DNA, the CDR3 is TGTGCCAGTAGGGTCAGGGACAGGGGATTGAATTCACCCCTCCACTTT. Full variable domain (outside the CDR3, taken from reference TRBV19 and TRBJ1-6): DGGITQSPKYLFRKEGQNVTLSCEQNLNHDAMYWYRQDPGQGLRLIYYSQIVNDFQKGDIAEGYSVSREKKESFPLTVTSAQKNPTAFYLCASRVRDRGLNSPLHFGNGTRLTVT.

The gene calls are TRBV4-3 and TRBJ2-3; perhaps TRBD1 as D (7 bases). The CDR3 totals 16 residues. V lost 3 bases to trimming and J lost 4 bases, with 17 bases between them. In germline, CDR1 is LGHNA, CDR2 YSLEER. This chain's CDR3 is CASSQGSGRGADTQYF. The CDR3 DNA sequence: TGCGCCAGCAGCCAGGGGTCCGGCAGGGGGGCAGATACGCAGTATTTT.

The V and J genes are TRBV24-1 and TRBJ2-5; a weak D match, TRBD2 (6 bases). Trimming cost V 2 bases and J 1 base, with 10 bases left between them. The CDR3 extends over 15 amino acids. Per germline, CDR1 KGHDR and CDR2 SFDVKD. CDR3 protein: CATSDSRDGQETQYF. The DNA of the CDR3 is TGTGCCACCAGTGATTCGCGGGACGGCCAAGAGACCCAGTACTTC.

J is TRBJ1-6 and V is TRBV2, with 7 bases matching TRBD1. Germline V gene lookup returns CDR1 SNHLY and CDR2 FYNNEI. The CDR3 extends over 14 amino acids. The J segment lost 6 bases and the V segment lost 4 bases, leaving 3 bases of the junction unmatched. The DNA of the CDR3 is TGTGCCAGCAGTGTCCGGGACAGTAATTCACCCCTCCACTTT. This codes for CASSVRDSNSPLHF.

The V call is TRBV4-1, the J call TRBJ1-1; D is uncertain. The CDR3 loop spans 15 amino acids. V lost 4 bases, J lost 0 bases, and 12 bases lay in between. CDR1 and CDR2 (germline): MGHRA, YSYEKL. CDR3 nucleotides: TGCGCCAGCAGCCCCGAAGGACTTATGAACACTGAAGCTTTCTTT. Translated: CASSPEGLMNTEAFF.

This chain joins TRBV6-6 and TRBJ2-1; D possibly corresponds to TRBD1 (6 bases). This CDR3 is built from 15 residues. CDR1 is MNHNY and CDR2 is SVGAGI in the germline V gene (reference sequence). Trimming shortened V by 2 bases and J by 0 bases, and 8 bases separated the two germline ends. CDR3 in amino acids: CASSYPQGSYNEQFF. The CDR3, as DNA: TGTGCCAGCAGTTACCCACAGGGCTCCTACAATGAGCAGTTCTTC.

The V call is TRBV2, the J call TRBJ1-4, with 10 bases lining up with TRBD1. Per the germline V gene, CDR1 is SNHLY and CDR2 is FYNNEI. With 7 bases clipped from V and 0 bases from J, the junction kept 8 bases outside the gene matches. CDR3 length equals 17 residues. The CDR3 coding sequence is TGTGCCAGCACCCCCGACAGGGGGCGAGCAACTAATGAAAAACTGTTTTTT. Its translation is CASTPDRGRATNEKLFF.

This chain joins TRBV30 and TRBJ1-3, with D unclear. The CDR3 totals 13 residues. Germline loops: CDR1 GTSNPN, CDR2 SVGIG (reference sequence). The germline V and J ends were trimmed by 5 bases and 2 bases, with 10 bases remaining between them. The CDR3 loop is CAWGVYAGNTIYF. The CDR3 coding sequence is TGTGCCTGGGGAGTTTATGCTGGAAACACCATATATTTT.

The chain combines TRBV5-1 with TRBJ1-2; D may be TRBD1 (5 bases). The CDR3 is 13 amino acids. CDR1 is SGHRS and CDR2 is YFSETQ in the germline V gene. V lost 2 bases and J lost 6, with 11 bases in between. The CDR3 DNA sequence: TGCGCCAGCAGCTTTGGGGGATCCGATGGCTACACCTTC. This gives the protein CASSFGGSDGYTF. Variable domain in full (rest from reference TRBV5-1 and TRBJ1-2): KAGVTQTPRYLIKTRGQQVTLSCSPISGHRSVSWYQQTPGQGLQFLFEYFSETQRNKGNFPGRFSGRQFSNSRSEMNVSTLELGDSALYLCASSFGGSDGYTFGSGTRLTVV.

The chain is built from TRBV3-1 (or the pseudogene TRBV3-2) and TRBJ2-7; D unclear. The germline CDR1 and CDR2 sequences are LGHDT and YNNKEL (reference sequence). V dropped 2 bases and J dropped 3 bases, with 5 bases sitting between them. The CDR3 is made up of 12 amino acids. For the CDR3, the DNA is TGTGCCAGCAGCCAAAACATCTACGAGCAGTACTTC. Translating it yields CASSQNIYEQYF.

This chain joins TRBV15 and TRBJ1-5; unclear D gene. This CDR3 has 20 residues. Germline V gene sequence: CDR1 LNHNV, CDR2 YYDKDF (reference sequence). V lost 3 bases and J lost 0, with 24 bases in between. In DNA form, the CDR3 reads TGTGCCACCAGCAGTCAAACAGTCCAGTCTTTAACCTCTAGCAATCAGCCCCAGCATTTT. This codes for CATSSQTVQSLTSSNQPQHF. The full variable domain, its missing parts supplied by reference TRBV15 and TRBJ1-5, is DAMVIQNPRYQVTQFGKPVTLSCSQTLNHNVMYWYQQKSSQAPKLLFHYYDKDFNNEADTPDNFQSRRPNTSFCFLDIRSPGLGDTAMYLCATSSQTVQSLTSSNQPQHFGDGTRLSIL.